One and the same sample provided the 11 T cell receptor beta chains below, sequenced in a study of cytomegalovirus exposure and HLA in healthy donors. The study ran its PCR with 60 Vbeta and 13 Jbeta primers. Clones were read by immunoSEQ multiplex PCR, and TCRdb kept only the in-frame ones, dropping some. The data show 100,000 to 150,000 clones, 65% to 75% seen once. Sequencing input: PBMCs. The receptors were sampled from a man aged 35 to 55 in good health and CMV-seropositive.

Only a few counts were recorded for this clone. V and J are TRBV18 and TRBJ1-5; 9 bases map to TRBD1. Looked up from germline, CDR1 is KGHSH and CDR2 is LQKENI. The CDR3 runs 15 residues. After removal of 3 bases from V and 6 bases from J, the junction contained 6 bases not matched to a gene. CDR3 nucleotides: TGTGCCAGCTCACCTCTTGACAGGGGGAGTCAGCCCCAGCATTTT. This encodes CASSPLDRGSQPQHF.

This chain uses TRBV5-1 with TRBJ1-1; a possible D gene is TRBD1 (5 bases). The CDR3 is 15 amino acids. CDR1 SGHRS and CDR2 YFSETQ come from the germline V gene. V shed 2 bases and J shed 1 base, with 12 bases lying between them. The CDR3 sequence: CASSFVRDGNTEAFF. DNA for the CDR3: TGCGCCAGCAGCTTTGTGCGGGACGGGAACACTGAAGCTTTCTTT.

This clone occurred once. This chain joins TRBV19 and TRBJ2-5; D is perhaps TRBD1 (5 bases). Trimming stripped 3 bases from V and 5 bases from J, with 16 bases between. Per germline, CDR1 LNHDA and CDR2 SQIVND (reference sequence). The CDR3 loop spans 15 amino acids. Written as DNA, the CDR3 is TGTGCCAGTAGTATTAGGACAACGGCAGGGGAGACCCAGTACTTC. Its translation is CASSIRTTAGETQYF.

V and J are TRBV7-2 and TRBJ1-3, with TRBD1 as a possible D gene (5 bases). This CDR3 contains 17 residues. Trimming pared 5 bases from V and 0 bases from J, leaving 17 bases between. Germline loops: CDR1 SGHTA, CDR2 FQGNSA. The DNA of the CDR3 is TGTGCCAGCAGCCCGGCGGGGGGGTCCTTCTCTGGAAACACCATATATTTT. This encodes CASSPAGGSFSGNTIYF.

The chain couples TRBV6-6 to TRBJ2-7, with D tentatively TRBD2 (5 bases). From germline, CDR1 is MNHNY and CDR2 SVGAGI (reference sequence). This CDR3 comprises 15 residues. The V end was cut by 6 bases, the J end by 2 bases, with 17 bases between. This CDR3 is CASSIDTPRAYEQYF. The DNA of the CDR3 is TGTGCCAGCAGCATCGACACACCGAGGGCCTACGAGCAGTACTTC.

The rearrangement joins TRBV12-5 to TRBJ1-5, with 9 bases aligning to TRBD1. Germline lookup yields CDR1 LGHNT and CDR2 FRNRAP. The V and J ends lost 6 bases and 4 bases, in that order; junction bases with no gene match: 7. The CDR3 is made up of 15 amino acids. DNA of the CDR3: TGTGCTAGTGGCCACGGGACAGGGACTAATCAGCCCCAGCATTTT. Its protein product is CASGHGTGTNQPQHF.

V is TRBV2 and J is TRBJ2-7; 7 bases are a match to TRBD2. Trimming at V came to 7 bases and at J to 2 bases, leaving 8 bases not matched to a gene. The CDR3 extends over 14 amino acids. Germline V CDR1 and CDR2: SNHLY, FYNNEI. The CDR3 protein is CASNREAGTYEQYF. The CDR3 DNA sequence: TGTGCCAGCAATAGGGAAGCGGGGACCTACGAGCAGTACTTC.

The CDR3 loop reads CATHKREGLNEQFF. The CDR3, as DNA: TGTGCCACGCACAAGAGGGAGGGCCTTAATGAGCAGTTCTTC. The chain combines TRBV7-2 with TRBJ2-1, with 7 bases fitting TRBD2. Trimming cost V 10 bases and J 7 bases; bases outside gene matches: 13. Germline-derived CDR1 and CDR2 are SGHTA and FQGNSA. The CDR3 runs to 14 residues.

The rearrangement uses TRBV7-8 and TRBJ2-5; 12 bases map to TRBD2. This CDR3 has 17 amino acids. Germline V gives CDR1 SGHVS, CDR2 FQNEAQ. V dropped 3 bases and J dropped 7; count of bases not matched to a gene: 12. CDR3: CASSFRLAGVIASTQYF. The CDR3 region has the DNA TGTGCCAGCAGCTTCAGACTAGCGGGGGTCATCGCGTCGACCCAGTACTTC. Using reference TRBV7-8 and TRBJ2-5 for the parts outside the CDR3, the full variable domain is GAGVSQSPRYKVAKRGQDVALRCDPISGHVSLFWYQQALGQGPEFLTYFQNEAQLDKSGLPSDRFFAERPEGSVSTLKIQRTQQEDSAVYLCASSFRLAGVIASTQYFGPGTRLLVL.

The CDR3 DNA reads TGTGCCAGCAGTGAGGAGGGTTGGGCAGATACGCAGTATTTT. Its translation: CASSEEGWADTQYF. The chain has TRBV2 and TRBJ2-3; a weak D match, TRBD2 (6 bases). Germline V lookup: CDR1 SNHLY, CDR2 FYNNEI. The CDR3 spans 14 residues. The V end was cut by 3 bases, the J end by 4 bases, with 11 bases between.

This chain joins TRBV7-8 and TRBJ2-3, with TRBD1 matching 10 bases. CDR1 SGHVS and CDR2 FQNEAQ come from the germline V gene. The CDR3 has 15 amino acids. V shed 7 bases, J shed 3 bases, and the junction held 7 bases outside the gene matches. The CDR3 here is CASNKRQGATDTQYF. The CDR3 DNA reads as TGTGCCAGCAACAAAAGACAGGGGGCAACAGATACGCAGTATTTT.